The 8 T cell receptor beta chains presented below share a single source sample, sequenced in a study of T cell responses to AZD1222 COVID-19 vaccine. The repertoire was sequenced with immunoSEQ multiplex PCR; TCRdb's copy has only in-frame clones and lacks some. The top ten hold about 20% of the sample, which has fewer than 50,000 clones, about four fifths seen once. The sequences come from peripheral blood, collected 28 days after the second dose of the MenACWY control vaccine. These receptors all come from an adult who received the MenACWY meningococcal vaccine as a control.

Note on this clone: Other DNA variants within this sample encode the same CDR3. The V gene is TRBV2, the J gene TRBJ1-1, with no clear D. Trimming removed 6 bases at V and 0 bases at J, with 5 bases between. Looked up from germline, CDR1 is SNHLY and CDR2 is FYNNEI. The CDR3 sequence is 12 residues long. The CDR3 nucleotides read TGTGCCAGCAGCCTTATGAACACTGAAGCTTTCTTT. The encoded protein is CASSLMNTEAFF.

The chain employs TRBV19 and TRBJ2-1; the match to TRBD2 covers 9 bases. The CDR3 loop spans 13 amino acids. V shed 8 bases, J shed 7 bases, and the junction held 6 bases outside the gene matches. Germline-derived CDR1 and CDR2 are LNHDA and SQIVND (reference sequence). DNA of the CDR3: TGTGCCAGTGGAGCGGGAGGTCCAAATGAGCAGTTCTTC. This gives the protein CASGAGGPNEQFF.

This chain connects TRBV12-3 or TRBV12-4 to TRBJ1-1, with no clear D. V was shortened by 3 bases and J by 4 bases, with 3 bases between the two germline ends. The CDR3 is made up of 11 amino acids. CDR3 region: CASSLATEAFF. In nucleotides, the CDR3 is TGTGCCAGCAGTTTGGCCACTGAAGCTTTCTTT.

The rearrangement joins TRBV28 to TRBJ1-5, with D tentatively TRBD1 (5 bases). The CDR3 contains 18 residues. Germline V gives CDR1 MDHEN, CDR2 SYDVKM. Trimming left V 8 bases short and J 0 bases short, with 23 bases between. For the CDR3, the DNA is TGTGCCAGCTCCCTAGGGCAGGGATCGCTAGCTAGCAATCAGCCCCAGCATTTT. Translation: CASSLGQGSLASNQPQHF.

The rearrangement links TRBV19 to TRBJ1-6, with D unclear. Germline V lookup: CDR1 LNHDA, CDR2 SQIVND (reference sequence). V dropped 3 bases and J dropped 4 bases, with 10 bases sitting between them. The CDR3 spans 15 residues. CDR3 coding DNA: TGTGCCAGTAGTATGGGAAACCAGTATAATTCACCCCTCCACTTT. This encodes CASSMGNQYNSPLHF. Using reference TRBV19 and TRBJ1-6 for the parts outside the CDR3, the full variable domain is DGGITQSPKYLFRKEGQNVTLSCEQNLNHDAMYWYRQDPGQGLRLIYYSQIVNDFQKGDIAEGYSVSREKKESFPLTVTSAQKNPTAFYLCASSMGNQYNSPLHFGNGTRLTVT.

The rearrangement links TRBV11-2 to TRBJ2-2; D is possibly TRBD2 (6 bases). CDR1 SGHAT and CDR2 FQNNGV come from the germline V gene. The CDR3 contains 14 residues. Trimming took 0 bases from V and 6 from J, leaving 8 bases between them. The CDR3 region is CASSLDRRAGELFF. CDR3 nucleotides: TGTGCCAGCAGCTTAGATAGGAGGGCCGGGGAGCTGTTTTTT. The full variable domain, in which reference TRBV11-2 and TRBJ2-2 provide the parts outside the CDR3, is EAGVAQSPRYKIIEKRQSVAFWCNPISGHATLYWYQQILGQGPKLLIQFQNNGVVDDSQLPKDRFSAERLKGVDSTLKIQPAKLEDSAVYLCASSLDRRAGELFFGEGSRLTVL.

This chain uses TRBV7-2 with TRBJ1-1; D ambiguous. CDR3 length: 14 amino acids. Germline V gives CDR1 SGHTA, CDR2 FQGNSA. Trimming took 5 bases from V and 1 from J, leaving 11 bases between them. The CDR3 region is CASSPRRGNTEAFF. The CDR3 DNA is TGTGCCAGCAGCCCTAGACGGGGGAACACTGAAGCTTTCTTT.

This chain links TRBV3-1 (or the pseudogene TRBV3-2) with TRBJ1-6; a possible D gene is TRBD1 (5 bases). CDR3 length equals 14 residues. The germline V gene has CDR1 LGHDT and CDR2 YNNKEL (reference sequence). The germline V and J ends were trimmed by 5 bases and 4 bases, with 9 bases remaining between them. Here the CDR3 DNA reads TGTGCCAGCAGCTGGGACGGTTATAATTCACCCCTCCACTTT. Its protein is CASSWDGYNSPLHF.